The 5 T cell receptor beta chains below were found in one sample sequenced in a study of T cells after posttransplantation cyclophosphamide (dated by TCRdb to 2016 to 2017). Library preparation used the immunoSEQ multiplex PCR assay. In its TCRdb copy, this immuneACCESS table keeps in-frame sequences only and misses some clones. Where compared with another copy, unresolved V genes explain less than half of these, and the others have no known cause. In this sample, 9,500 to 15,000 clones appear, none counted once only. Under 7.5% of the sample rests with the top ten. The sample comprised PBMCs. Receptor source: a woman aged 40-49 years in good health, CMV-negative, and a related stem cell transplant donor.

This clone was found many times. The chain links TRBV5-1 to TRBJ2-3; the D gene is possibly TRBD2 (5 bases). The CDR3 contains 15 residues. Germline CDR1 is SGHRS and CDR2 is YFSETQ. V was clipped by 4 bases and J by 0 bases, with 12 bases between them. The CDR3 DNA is TGCGCCAGCAGCCCTAGGACTCGAAGCACAGATACGCAGTATTTT. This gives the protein CASSPRTRSTDTQYF.

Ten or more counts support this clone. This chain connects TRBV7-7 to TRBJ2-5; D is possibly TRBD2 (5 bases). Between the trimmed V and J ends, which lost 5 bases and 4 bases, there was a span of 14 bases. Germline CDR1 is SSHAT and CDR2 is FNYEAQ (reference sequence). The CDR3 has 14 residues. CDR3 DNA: TGTGCCAGCAGCCTCTCATCGGGGTCAGAGACCCAGTACTTC. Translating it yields CASSLSSGSETQYF.

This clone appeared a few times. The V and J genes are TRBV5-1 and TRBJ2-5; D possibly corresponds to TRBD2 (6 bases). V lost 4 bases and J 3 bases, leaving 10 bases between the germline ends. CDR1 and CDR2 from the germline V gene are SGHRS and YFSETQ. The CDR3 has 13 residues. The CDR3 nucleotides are TGCGCCAGCAGCGTCCAGCGGGAAGAGACCCAGTACTTC. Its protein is CASSVQREETQYF.

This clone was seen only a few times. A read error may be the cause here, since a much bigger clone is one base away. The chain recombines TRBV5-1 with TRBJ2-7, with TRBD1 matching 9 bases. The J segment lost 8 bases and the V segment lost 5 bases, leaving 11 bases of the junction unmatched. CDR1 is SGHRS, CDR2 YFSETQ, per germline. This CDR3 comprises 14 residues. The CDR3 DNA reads TGCGCCAGCAGGGATGGACAGGGGTATAACCAGCAGTACTTC. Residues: CASRDGQGYNQQYF.

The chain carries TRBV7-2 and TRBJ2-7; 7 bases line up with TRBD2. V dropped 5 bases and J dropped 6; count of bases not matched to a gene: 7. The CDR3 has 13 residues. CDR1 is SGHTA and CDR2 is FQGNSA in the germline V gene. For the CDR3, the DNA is TGTGCCAGCAGCCCTCAGCGGGATACCGAGCAGTACTTC. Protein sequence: CASSPQRDTEQYF. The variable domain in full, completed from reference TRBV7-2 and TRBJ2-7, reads GAGVSQSPSNKVTEKGKDVELRCDPISGHTALYWYRQSLGQGLEFLIYFQGNSAPDKSGLPSDRFSAERTGGSVSTLTIQRTQQEDSAVYLCASSPQRDTEQYFGPGTRLTVT.